One TCR beta chain is described in this entry. Its specificity is unknown. This entry comes from a study of OX40 agonist ivuxolimab in advanced cancers. Turning to the study itself: Patients received intravenous ivuxolimab every 2 weeks at 0.01 to 10 mg/kg. Study-wide findings and caveats: People who partly responded at 0.1-3.0 mg/kg had some of the least clonal expansion seen. In a subset of nonresponders, normalized T-cell clonal expansion was also low.

Clones were sequenced by immunoSEQ multiplex PCR, and TCRdb holds only the in-frame ones, with some missing. The sample lists some 60,000 clones; about 90% were seen once. This TCR came from an adult with an advanced solid tumor such as melanoma, head and neck, liver or kidney cancer. Specimen: CD4+ or CD8+ T cells sorted from blood, collected in a trial of the OX40 agonist ivuxolimab.

CDR3 loop: CASSPRGFSYNEQFF. Written as DNA, the CDR3 is TGTGCCAGCAGCCCCCGAGGCTTCTCCTACAATGAGCAGTTCTTC. This chain joins TRBV9 and TRBJ2-1; D gene ambiguous. CDR3 length equals 15 residues. Germline V gene sequence: CDR1 SGDLS, CDR2 YYNGEE. V was clipped by 4 bases and J by 0 bases, with 11 bases between them.